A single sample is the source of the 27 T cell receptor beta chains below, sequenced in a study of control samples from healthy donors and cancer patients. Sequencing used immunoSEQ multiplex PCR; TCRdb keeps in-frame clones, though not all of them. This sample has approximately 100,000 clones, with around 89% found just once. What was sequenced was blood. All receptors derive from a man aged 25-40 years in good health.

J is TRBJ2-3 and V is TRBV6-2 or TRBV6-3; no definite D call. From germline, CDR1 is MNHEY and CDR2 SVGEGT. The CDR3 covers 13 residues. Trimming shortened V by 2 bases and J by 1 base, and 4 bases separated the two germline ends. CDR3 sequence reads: CASSYAGTDTQYF. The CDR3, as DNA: TGTGCCAGCAGTTACGCTGGCACAGATACGCAGTATTTT.

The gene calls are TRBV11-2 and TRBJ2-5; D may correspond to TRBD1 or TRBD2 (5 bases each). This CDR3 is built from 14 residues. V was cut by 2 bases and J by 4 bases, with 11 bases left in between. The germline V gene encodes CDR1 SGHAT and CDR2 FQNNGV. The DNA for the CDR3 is TGTGCCAGCAGCTTATCTGGGGACGGAGAGACCCAGTACTTC. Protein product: CASSLSGDGETQYF.

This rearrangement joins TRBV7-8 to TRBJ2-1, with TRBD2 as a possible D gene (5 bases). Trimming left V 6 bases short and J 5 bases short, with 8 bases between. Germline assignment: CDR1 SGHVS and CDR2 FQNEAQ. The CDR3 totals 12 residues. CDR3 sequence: CASSPGDNEQFF. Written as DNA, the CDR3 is TGTGCCAGCAGTCCCGGGGACAATGAGCAGTTCTTC.

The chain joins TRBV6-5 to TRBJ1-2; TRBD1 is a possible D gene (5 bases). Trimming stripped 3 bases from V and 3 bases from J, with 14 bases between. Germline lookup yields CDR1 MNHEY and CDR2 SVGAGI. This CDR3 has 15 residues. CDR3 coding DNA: TGTGCCAGCAGTTATTCCGGACAAGGCTACTATGGCTACACCTTC. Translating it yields CASSYSGQGYYGYTF.

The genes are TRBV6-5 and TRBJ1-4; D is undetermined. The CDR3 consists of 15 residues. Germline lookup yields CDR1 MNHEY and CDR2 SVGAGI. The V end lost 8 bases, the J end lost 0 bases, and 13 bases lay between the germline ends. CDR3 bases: TGTGCCAGCGGGGATGTCCTAGCAACTAATGAAAAACTGTTTTTT. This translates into CASGDVLATNEKLFF.

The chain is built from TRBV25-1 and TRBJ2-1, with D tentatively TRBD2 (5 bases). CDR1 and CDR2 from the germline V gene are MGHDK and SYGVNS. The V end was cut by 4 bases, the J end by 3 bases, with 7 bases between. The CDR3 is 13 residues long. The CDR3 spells CASSGGDYNEQFF. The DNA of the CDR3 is TGTGCCAGCAGTGGGGGAGACTACAATGAGCAGTTCTTC.

CDR3 region: CASSKGGATEAFF. In DNA, the CDR3 is TGTGCCAGCAGTAAGGGGGGGGCCACTGAAGCTTTCTTT. This chain joins TRBV27 and TRBJ1-1, with D possibly matching TRBD1 (6 bases). V gave up 5 bases and J gave up 4 bases, with 11 bases separating them. CDR1 and CDR2 (germline): MNHEY, SMNVEV (reference sequence). The CDR3 totals 13 residues.

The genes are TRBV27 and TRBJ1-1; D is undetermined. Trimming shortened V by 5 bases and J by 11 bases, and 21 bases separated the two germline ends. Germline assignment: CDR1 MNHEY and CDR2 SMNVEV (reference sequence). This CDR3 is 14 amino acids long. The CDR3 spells CASSGIMGRAVAFF. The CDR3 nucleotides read TGTGCCAGCAGTGGCATAATGGGTAGGGCCGTGGCTTTCTTT.

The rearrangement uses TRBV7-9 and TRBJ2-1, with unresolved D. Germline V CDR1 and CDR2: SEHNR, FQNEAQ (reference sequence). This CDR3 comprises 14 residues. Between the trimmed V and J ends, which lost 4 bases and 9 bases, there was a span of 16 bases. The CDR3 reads CASSSRRPSGEQFF. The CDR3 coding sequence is TGTGCCAGCAGCTCGAGACGACCCTCCGGTGAGCAGTTCTTC.

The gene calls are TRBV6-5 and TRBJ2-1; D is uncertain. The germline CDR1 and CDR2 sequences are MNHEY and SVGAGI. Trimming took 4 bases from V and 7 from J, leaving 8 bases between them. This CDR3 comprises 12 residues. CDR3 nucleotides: TGTGCCAGCAGTTTCCGCCCGAATGAGCAGTTCTTC. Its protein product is CASSFRPNEQFF.

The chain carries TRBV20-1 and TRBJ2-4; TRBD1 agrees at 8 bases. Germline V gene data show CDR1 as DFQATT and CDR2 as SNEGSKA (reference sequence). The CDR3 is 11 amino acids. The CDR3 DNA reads TGCGGGACAGGAGATAGAAACATTCAGTACTTC. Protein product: CGTGDRNIQYF.

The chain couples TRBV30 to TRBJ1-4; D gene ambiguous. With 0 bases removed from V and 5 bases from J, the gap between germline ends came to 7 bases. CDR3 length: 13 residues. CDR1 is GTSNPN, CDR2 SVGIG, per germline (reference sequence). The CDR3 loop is CAWSVHRNEKLFF. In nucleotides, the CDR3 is TGTGCCTGGAGTGTACACAGAAATGAAAAACTGTTTTTT. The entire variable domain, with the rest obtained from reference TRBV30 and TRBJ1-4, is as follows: SQTIHQWPATLVQPVGSPLSLECTVEGTSNPNLYWYRQAAGRGLQLLFYSVGIGQISSEVPQNLSASRPQDRQFILSSKKLLLSDSGFYLCAWSVHRNEKLFFGSGTQLSVL.

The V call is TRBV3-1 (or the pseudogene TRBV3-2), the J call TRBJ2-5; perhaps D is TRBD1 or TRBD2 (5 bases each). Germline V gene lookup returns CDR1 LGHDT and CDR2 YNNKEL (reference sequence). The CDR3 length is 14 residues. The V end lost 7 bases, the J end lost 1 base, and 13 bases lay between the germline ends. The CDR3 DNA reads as TGTGCCAGCACCAACATTGGGACCCAAGAGACCCAGTACTTC. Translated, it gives CASTNIGTQETQYF.

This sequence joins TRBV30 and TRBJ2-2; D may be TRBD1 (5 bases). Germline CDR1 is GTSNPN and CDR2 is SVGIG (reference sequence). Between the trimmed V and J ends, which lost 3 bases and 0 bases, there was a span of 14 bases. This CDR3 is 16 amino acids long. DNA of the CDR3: TGTGCCTGGAGGGTCGTAGGACACGCGAACACCGGGGAGCTGTTTTTT. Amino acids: CAWRVVGHANTGELFF.

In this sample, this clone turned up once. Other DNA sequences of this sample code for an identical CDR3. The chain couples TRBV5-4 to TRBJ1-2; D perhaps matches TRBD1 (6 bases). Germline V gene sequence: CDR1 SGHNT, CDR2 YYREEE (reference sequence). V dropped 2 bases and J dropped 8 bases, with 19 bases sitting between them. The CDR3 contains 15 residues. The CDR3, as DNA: TGTGCCAGCAGCTTTCGGGGGGCGGGGCGAGGGGGCTACACCTTC. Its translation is CASSFRGAGRGGYTF.

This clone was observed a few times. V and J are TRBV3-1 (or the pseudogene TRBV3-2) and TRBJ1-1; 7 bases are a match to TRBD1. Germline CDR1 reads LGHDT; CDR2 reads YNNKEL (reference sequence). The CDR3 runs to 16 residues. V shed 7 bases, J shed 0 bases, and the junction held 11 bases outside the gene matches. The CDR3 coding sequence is TGTGCCAGCACAGGCCGGGACAGCTATCTGAACACTGAAGCTTTCTTT. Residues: CASTGRDSYLNTEAFF.

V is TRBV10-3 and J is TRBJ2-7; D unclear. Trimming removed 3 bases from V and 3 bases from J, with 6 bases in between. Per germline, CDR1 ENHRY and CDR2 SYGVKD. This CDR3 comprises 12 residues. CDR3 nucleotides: TGTGCCATCAGTGATGGCAGCTACGAGCAGTACTTC. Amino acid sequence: CAISDGSYEQYF.

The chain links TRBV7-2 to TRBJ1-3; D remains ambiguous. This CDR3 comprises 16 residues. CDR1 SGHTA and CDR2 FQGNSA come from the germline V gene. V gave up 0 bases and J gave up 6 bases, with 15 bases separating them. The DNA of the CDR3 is TGTGCCAGCAGCTTAGCGCCTGGAGTCGGGGAAAACACCATATATTTT. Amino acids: CASSLAPGVGENTIYF. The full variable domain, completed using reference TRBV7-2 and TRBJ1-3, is GAGVSQSPSNKVTEKGKDVELRCDPISGHTALYWYRQSLGQGLEFLIYFQGNSAPDKSGLPSDRFSAERTGGSVSTLTIQRTQQEDSAVYLCASSLAPGVGENTIYFGEGSWLTVV.

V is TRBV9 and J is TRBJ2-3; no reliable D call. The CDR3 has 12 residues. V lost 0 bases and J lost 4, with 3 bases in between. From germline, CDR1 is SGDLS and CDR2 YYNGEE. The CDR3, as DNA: TGTGCCAGCAGCGTAGAGGCAGATACGCAGTATTTT. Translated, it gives CASSVEADTQYF.

Written as DNA, the CDR3 is TGTGCCAGCAGCTTGTTCGGGCAGGGGGCCGGTAATTCACCCCTCCACTTT. Its translation is CASSLFGQGAGNSPLHF. The rearrangement links TRBV7-3 to TRBJ1-6, with 8 positions matching TRBD1. V lost 3 bases and J lost 6; bases outside the gene matches: 10. From germline, CDR1 is SGHTA and CDR2 FQGTGA. This CDR3 contains 17 residues.

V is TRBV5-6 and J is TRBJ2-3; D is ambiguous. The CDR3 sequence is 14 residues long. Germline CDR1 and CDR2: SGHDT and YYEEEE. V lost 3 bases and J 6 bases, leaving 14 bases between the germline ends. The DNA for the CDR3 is TGTGCCAGCAGCTCGCCTAGTTTCTCTGATACGCAGTATTTT. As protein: CASSSPSFSDTQYF.

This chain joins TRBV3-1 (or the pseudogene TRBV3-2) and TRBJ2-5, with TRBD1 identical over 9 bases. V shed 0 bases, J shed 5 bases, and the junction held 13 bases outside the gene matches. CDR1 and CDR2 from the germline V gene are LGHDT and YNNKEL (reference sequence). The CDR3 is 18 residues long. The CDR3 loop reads CASSQDQEIGTGRETQYF. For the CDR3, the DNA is TGTGCCAGCAGCCAAGACCAAGAGATCGGGACAGGGCGGGAGACCCAGTACTTC.

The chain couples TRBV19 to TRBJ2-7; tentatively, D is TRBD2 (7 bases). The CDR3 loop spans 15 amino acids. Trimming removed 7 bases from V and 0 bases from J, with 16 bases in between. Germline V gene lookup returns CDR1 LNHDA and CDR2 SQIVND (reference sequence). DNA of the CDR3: TGTGCCAGTACTCGTCCCGGGGGGCCCTCCTACGAGCAGTACGTC. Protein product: CASTRPGGPSYEQYV.

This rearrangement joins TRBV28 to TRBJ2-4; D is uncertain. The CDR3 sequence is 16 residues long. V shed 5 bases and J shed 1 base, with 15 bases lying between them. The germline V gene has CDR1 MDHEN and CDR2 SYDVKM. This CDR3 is CASSQIRVLAKNIQYF. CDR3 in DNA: TGTGCCAGCAGTCAAATAAGGGTTCTCGCCAAAAACATTCAGTACTTC.

The CDR3 loop reads CASSFGAQGRNEQYF. The CDR3 bases are TGCGCCAGCAGCTTCGGGGCGCAGGGCCGGAACGAGCAGTACTTC. The chain joins TRBV5-1 to TRBJ2-7; D possibly matches TRBD1 or TRBD2 (5 bases each). The CDR3 covers 15 residues. V lost 2 bases and J lost 5, with 17 bases in between. Germline V gene sequence: CDR1 SGHRS, CDR2 YFSETQ.

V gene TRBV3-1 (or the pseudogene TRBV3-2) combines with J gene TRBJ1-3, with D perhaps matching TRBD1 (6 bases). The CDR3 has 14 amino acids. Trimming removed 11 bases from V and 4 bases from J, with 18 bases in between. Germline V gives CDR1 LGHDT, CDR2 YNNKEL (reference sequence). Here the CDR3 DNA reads TGTGCCTGGGGTATAAGACAGGACGGAAACACCATATATTTT. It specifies CAWGIRQDGNTIYF.

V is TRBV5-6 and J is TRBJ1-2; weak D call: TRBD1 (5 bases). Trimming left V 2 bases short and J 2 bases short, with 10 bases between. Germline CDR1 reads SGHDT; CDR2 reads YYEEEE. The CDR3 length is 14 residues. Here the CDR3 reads CASSFLAGNYGYTF. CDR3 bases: TGTGCCAGCAGCTTCTTGGCAGGGAACTATGGCTACACCTTC.